This entry lists 2 T cell receptor beta chains sequenced from one sample in a study of T cell repertoires in cytomegalovirus infection. These receptors have no identified antigens. TCRdb reanalysed the reads using MiXCR and keeps one entry per CDR3 protein. The table lists roughly 990,000 distinct CDR3 sequences, around 32% of them singletons, with over 10% in the top ten. This specimen consisted of cultured CD8+ T cells from PBMCs, obtained from culture after CMV antigen stimulation. The origin of the receptors is a human donor in good health (CMV status not recorded). Some clones in this sample may be carry-over from other donors' samples.

This clonotype was counted a few times. V gene TRBV5-1 combines with J gene TRBJ1-2, with a weak D call TRBD1 (5 bases). The V and J ends lost 7 bases and 2 bases respectively, with 15 bases between them. In germline, CDR1 is SGHRS, CDR2 YFSETQ. This CDR3 spans 14 amino acids. In nucleotides, the CDR3 is TGCGCCAGCCGAGAGGAGGACACCAACTATGGCTACACCTTC. This codes for CASREEDTNYGYTF. Full variable domain (remainder filled in from reference TRBV5-1 and TRBJ1-2): KAGVTQTPRYLIKTRGQQVTLSCSPISGHRSVSWYQQTPGQGLQFLFEYFSETQRNKGNFPGRFSGRQFSNSRSEMNVSTLELGDSALYLCASREEDTNYGYTFGSGTRLTVV.

This clonotype was recorded at least ten times. J is TRBJ2-7 and V is TRBV6-1; 7 bases align to TRBD2. The J segment lost 2 bases and the V segment lost 7 bases, leaving 14 bases of the junction unmatched. This CDR3 spans 16 amino acids. The V gene's germline CDR1 is MNHNS and CDR2 SASEGT. CDR3 amino acids: CASTPLGGSMTYEQYV. The CDR3 DNA reads as TGTGCCAGCACTCCACTCGGGGGGAGCATGACCTACGAGCAGTACGTC.